This record looks at one T cell receptor (beta chain) sequence and its context. Its antigen is not known. This sample was included in a study of siplizumab effects on memory and regulatory T cells. The table came from immunoSEQ multiplex PCR; TCRdb's copy has only in-frame clones and leaves some out. The repertoire holds about 100,000 clones, with about nine tenths as singletons. Study observations and caveats: Mapping to unstimulated subsets was achieved for only a minor fraction of alloreactive clones. The alloresponse seemed to draw substantially on naive T cells, which appeared more diverse than memory cells.

V lost 1 base, J lost 0 bases, and 11 bases stayed unmatched. From germline, CDR1 is SGHVS and CDR2 FNYEAQ. This CDR3 has 20 residues. The receptor was isolated from a human donor in good health. The sequenced sample was CD4+ T cells sorted from blood. The chain couples TRBV7-6 to TRBJ2-6, with 8 positions matching TRBD1. CDR3 in amino acids: CASSLGGPGQAYSGANVLTF. In DNA, the CDR3 is TGTGCCAGCAGCTTAGGGGGGCCGGGACAGGCATACTCTGGGGCCAACGTCCTGACTTTC.